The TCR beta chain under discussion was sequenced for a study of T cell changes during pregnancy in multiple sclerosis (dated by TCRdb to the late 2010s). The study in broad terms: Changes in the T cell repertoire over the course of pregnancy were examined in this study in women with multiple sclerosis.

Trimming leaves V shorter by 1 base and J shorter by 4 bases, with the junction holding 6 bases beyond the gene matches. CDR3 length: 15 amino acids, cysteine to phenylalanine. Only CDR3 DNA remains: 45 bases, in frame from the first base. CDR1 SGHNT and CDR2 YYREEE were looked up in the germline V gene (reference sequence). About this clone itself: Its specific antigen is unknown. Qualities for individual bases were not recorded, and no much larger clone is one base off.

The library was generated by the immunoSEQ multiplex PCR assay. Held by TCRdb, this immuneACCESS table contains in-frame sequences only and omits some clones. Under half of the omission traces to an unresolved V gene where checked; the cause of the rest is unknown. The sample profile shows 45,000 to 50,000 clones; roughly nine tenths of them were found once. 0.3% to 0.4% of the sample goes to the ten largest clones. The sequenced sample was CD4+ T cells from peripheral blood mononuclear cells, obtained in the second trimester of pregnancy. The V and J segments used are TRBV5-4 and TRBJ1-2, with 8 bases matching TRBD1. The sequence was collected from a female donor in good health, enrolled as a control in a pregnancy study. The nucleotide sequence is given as TGTGCCAGCAGCTTGCAGGACAGGGTCCCCTATGGCTACACCTTC. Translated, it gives CASSLQDRVPYGYTF.